The TCR beta chain described here comes from a study of cytomegalovirus exposure and HLA in healthy donors. Primers for the PCR totalled 60 Vbeta and 13 Jbeta. Sequencing was performed with immunoSEQ multiplex PCR; in TCRdb, only in-frame clones are kept and a portion is missing. The sample shows roughly 180,000 clones, 75% to 80% of them seen only once. Whole-study findings and limits: Apparent HLA restriction characterized most CMV-associated TCR beta chains in a later analysis. The study designated about 160 TCR beta chains cytomegalovirus-associated. Presence/absence analyses took donor sequencing depth as roughly uniform.

This clone is medium-sized (0.01 to 0.1%). The antigen remains undetermined. The donors comprised healthy bone marrow donors. Sequencing input: PBMCs. This TCR was sampled from a young woman in good health and CMV-seropositive.

CDR3 bases: TGTGCCAGCAGTGAGAAGCCATCTGGGGCCAACGTCCTGACTTTC. It specifies CASSEKPSGANVLTF. The rearrangement joins TRBV6-4 to TRBJ2-6; D gene unclear. The germline gives CDR1 MRHNA, CDR2 SNTAGT. Trimming stripped 3 bases from V and 1 base from J, with 7 bases between. CDR3 length equals 15 residues.